This TCR beta chain was sequenced during a study of neurological immune-mediated disorders (dated by TCRdb to between 2019 and 2020). Looking at the study overall: Peripheral blood TCR-beta repertoires from patients with HTLV-I-associated myelopathy (HAM/TSP), patients with multiple sclerosis, and healthy controls were compared in the study using UMI-based sequencing. Of the 68 subjects in the cohort, around 14 were HAM/TSP patients, about 34 were multiple sclerosis patients, and approximately 20 were healthy controls. The roughly 110 TCR-beta libraries covered PBMC samples along with longitudinal samples, technical triplicates, and paired sorted CD4+ and CD8+ T-cell subsets. General study outcomes and caveats: TCR clonal expansion was highest in HAM/TSP patients and lowest in MS patients, with MS patients falling below even healthy controls. No identical CDR3 amino acid sequences were shared among expanded clones across subjects, suggesting private TCR-beta repertoires in all groups.

From the cysteine through the phenylalanine, the CDR3 covers 15 amino acids. Just the 45-base CDR3 DNA is kept, in frame starting at base 1. Comment on this clonotype: The antigen it recognizes is unknown. A much bigger clone sits one base away, suggesting this may be a read error.

Healthy controls were blood bank volunteers in Maryland, USA. For the unsorted PBMC libraries, 2 million PBMCs were stored in RNAlater at -80 degrees C until RNA extraction and were used to generate the libraries. Peripheral blood underwent Ficoll-Hypaque density gradient centrifugation to isolate PBMCs, which were then cryopreserved in liquid nitrogen. cDNA was synthesized by template-switch 5'RACE using a primer with a 10-nucleotide random unique molecular identifier that tagged each TCR transcript. Each sequencing run produced over 180 million TCR-beta sequences covering 15-18 subjects. The RNeasy kit was used to extract total RNA. Using the KAPA Real-time Library Amplification kit, TCR-beta VDJ regions were amplified with primers for the TCR constant region and the 5'RACE anchor. A first PCR added sample indexes and Illumina adaptors, and a second PCR then raised library yield. The roughly 650 bp TCR product was size-selected on a 2% E-gel SizeSelection system after Ampure bead purification. Before pooling, libraries had their quality checked on a Bioanalyzer, their concentration measured with Qubit, and their quantity determined with the Kapa Library Quantification kit. An Illumina HiSeq 2500 sequenced the libraries paired-end 2 x 150 bp. To increase sequence diversity, about 25-30% phiX was spiked into each library pool. As for the original processing: Quality-filtered reads were processed with the UMI-based MiGEC pipeline, which removed over 75% of raw TCR sequences during error correction. VDJ genes were aligned to IMGT germline references, and each clonotype was defined by a unique CDR3 amino acid sequence together with V-J genes. Clonal expansion, Shannon diversity and CDR3 relatedness (CalcPairwiseDistances, ClusterSamples) were evaluated with VDJtools, and phylogenetic trees were built with CLCbio workbench. Expanded clones were defined as having at least 8 unique UMIs, based on coefficient-of-variation modelling across technical triplicates. The raw public data were reprocessed by TCRdb itself: fastp quality trimming at Q25, MiXCR clonotype calling, in-frame beta chains only. Each entry is one CDR3 protein sequence, shown with its most common DNA and genes. In this record, the V and J calls reflect TCRdb's handling and not the investigators' own analysis. The sample profile shows 77,000 or so distinct CDR3 sequences; about 9.5% of them were found once. The ten largest clones represent about 1.8% of the sample.

Sequencing was performed on PBMCs. The chain is encoded by TRBV12-3 or TRBV12-4 joined to TRBJ2-3, and the D gene may be TRBD2, 6 bases matching. This TCR was sampled from a man aged 50 to 59 in good health. The nucleotide sequence reads as follows: TGTGTCAGCAGTCACGGGACTCGGCCCACAGATACGCAGTATTTT. This sequence encodes CVSSHGTRPTDTQYF.